This T cell receptor (beta chain) was captured by sequencing in a study of blood T cell repertoires in COVID-19. Study-wide background: Some COVID-19 samples were acute and others convalescent; all came from the United States, Italy and Spain. T cells, B-cell-depleted T cells, or PBMCs provided the cDNA or gDNA that served as material.

This CDR3 comprises 12 residues. CDR1 is WSHSY, CDR2 SAAADI, per germline. Trimming left V 0 bases short and J 7 bases short, with 4 bases between. The authors' processing: Reference gene primer amplification in the assay estimated nucleated cell counts. The data were produced by immunoSEQ multiplex PCR, yet TCRdb's version contains in-frame clones alone and is incomplete. V and J calls and clone size are as listed in that table; D and trimming were resolved from the DNA. The sample includes under 300,000 clones, 82% of them seen just once. The TCR sequence derives from an elderly woman with active or convalescent COVID-19. The genes are TRBV10-2 and TRBJ1-5; no firm D call. The sequencing input was peripheral blood. The CDR3 loop is CASSESQQPQHF. DNA of the CDR3: TGCGCCAGCAGTGAGTCACAGCAGCCCCAGCATTTT.